Below are 5 T cell receptor beta chains sequenced from a single sample in a study of blood T cell repertoires in COVID-19. The table came from immunoSEQ multiplex PCR; TCRdb's copy has only in-frame clones and leaves some out. In the table there are 150,000 or so clones, more than 85% of which are singletons. Sequencing input: PBMCs or T cells enriched from blood (not recorded which). Receptor source: a woman in her forties or fifties who had recovered from COVID-19.

The gene calls are TRBV7-3 and TRBJ2-1, with D unresolved. The CDR3 totals 14 residues. In germline, CDR1 is SGHTA, CDR2 FQGTGA. The germline V and J ends were trimmed by 2 bases and 4 bases, with 9 bases remaining between them. CDR3 loop: CASSLQAGYNEQFF. DNA of the CDR3: TGTGCCAGCAGCTTACAGGCTGGGTACAATGAGCAGTTCTTC.

DNA of the CDR3: TGTGCCACCGCGGACAGGGGCTATGGCTACACCTTC. Its translation is CATADRGYGYTF. V is TRBV19 and J is TRBJ1-2; 9 bases align to TRBD1. V trimming: 10 bases; J trimming: 4 bases; junction bases outside the gene matches: 4. Germline assignment: CDR1 LNHDA and CDR2 SQIVND (reference sequence). The CDR3 totals 12 residues.

The genes are TRBV18 and TRBJ2-4; 9 nucleotides agree with TRBD1. V lost 3 bases and J lost 5; bases outside the gene matches: 5. In germline, CDR1 is KGHSH, CDR2 LQKENI. The length of the CDR3 is 15 residues. The CDR3 here is CASSPSTGGENIQYF. For the CDR3, the DNA is TGTGCCAGCTCACCGTCTACAGGGGGCGAAAACATTCAGTACTTC.

Written as DNA, the CDR3 is TGTGCCAGCAGCTCCCCAAGGGGGAGGGAGGAGACCCAGTACTTC. It encodes CASSSPRGREETQYF. V usage is TRBV11-2 and J usage is TRBJ2-5, with a possible D match to TRBD2 (7 bases). V dropped 4 bases and J dropped 5 bases, with 17 bases sitting between them. Germline V CDR1 and CDR2: SGHAT, FQNNGV. The CDR3 has 15 amino acids.

V is TRBV30 and J is TRBJ2-1, with 11 bases aligning to TRBD2. The CDR3 is 14 residues long. J lost 0 bases, V lost 5 bases, and 0 bases had no gene match. From germline, CDR1 is GTSNPN and CDR2 SVGIG (reference sequence). The CDR3 loop is CAWLAGGSYNEQFF. CDR3 nucleotide sequence: TGTGCCTGGCTAGCGGGAGGCTCCTACAATGAGCAGTTCTTC.